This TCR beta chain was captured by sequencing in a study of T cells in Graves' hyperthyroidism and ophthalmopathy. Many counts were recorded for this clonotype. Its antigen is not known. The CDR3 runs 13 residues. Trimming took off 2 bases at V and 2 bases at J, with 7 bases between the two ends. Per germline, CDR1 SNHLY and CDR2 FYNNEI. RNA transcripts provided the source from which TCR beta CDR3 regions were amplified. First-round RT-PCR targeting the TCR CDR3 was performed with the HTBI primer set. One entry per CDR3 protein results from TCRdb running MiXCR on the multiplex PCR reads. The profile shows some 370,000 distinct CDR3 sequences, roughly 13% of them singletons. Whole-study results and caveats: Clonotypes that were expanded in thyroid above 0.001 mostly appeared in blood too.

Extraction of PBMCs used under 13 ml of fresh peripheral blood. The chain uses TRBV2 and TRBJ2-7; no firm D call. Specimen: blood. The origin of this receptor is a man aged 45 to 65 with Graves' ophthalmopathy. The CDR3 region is CASSEPLPYEQYF. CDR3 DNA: TGTGCCAGCAGTGAACCCCTACCCTACGAGCAGTACTTC.